These 26 T cell receptor beta chains were sequenced from one sample in a study of response to subunit inactivated influenza vaccine. TCRdb passed the RT-PCR reads through MiXCR, listing each CDR3 protein once. This sample yields under 200,000 distinct CDR3 sequences, of which roughly 10% are seen a single time; roughly 40% belongs to the top ten. The sample was CD8+ T cells sorted from PBMCs, taken 23 months after vaccination. The receptors derive from a man aged 50 to 75 who received an inactivated influenza vaccine.

This clonotype was seen at least ten times. CDR3 region: CSARVTGDQPQHF. CDR3 DNA: TGCAGTGCTAGAGTGACAGGGGACCAGCCCCAGCATTTT. The J gene is TRBJ1-5, the V gene TRBV20-1; 8 bases line up with TRBD1. The V segment lost 1 base and the J segment 7 bases; nucleotides outside the gene matches: 3. The germline CDR1 and CDR2 sequences are DFQATT and SNEGSKA (reference sequence). The CDR3 spans 13 residues.

The chain couples TRBV11-2 to TRBJ2-7, with D maybe TRBD1 (5 bases). CDR1 is SGHAT, CDR2 FQNNGV, per germline. Deletions cut 0 bases from V and 3 bases from J, with 12 bases between. The CDR3 loop spans 15 amino acids. The CDR3 reads CASSLDLGPIYEQYF. CDR3 coding DNA: TGTGCCAGCAGCTTAGATCTGGGGCCGATCTACGAGCAGTACTTC.

This clonotype has at least ten counts. V gene TRBV29-1 combines with J gene TRBJ2-7, with a tentative D call TRBD2 (6 bases). The CDR3 extends over 13 amino acids. Per germline, CDR1 SQVTM and CDR2 ANQGSEA. Trimming removed 3 bases at V and 6 bases at J, with 15 bases between. DNA for the CDR3: TGCAGCGTTGAGCACGGGGGACTGGGCGAGCAGTACTTC. It specifies CSVEHGGLGEQYF.

J is TRBJ1-1 and V is TRBV27, with D perhaps matching TRBD1 (6 bases). The CDR3 length is 15 residues. CDR1 MNHEY and CDR2 SMNVEV come from the germline V gene (reference sequence). Trimming pared 2 bases from V and 1 base from J, leaving 11 bases between. The CDR3 sequence is CASSLTGGANTEAFF. CDR3 sequence (DNA): TGTGCCAGCAGTTTAACGGGGGGGGCGAACACTGAAGCTTTCTTT.

This clonotype was counted only a few times. The V and J genes are TRBV11-2 and TRBJ2-1; D assignment may be TRBD1 or TRBD2 (5 bases each). Germline-derived CDR1 and CDR2 are SGHAT and FQNNGV. The CDR3 is 15 residues long. The ends were cut back, 5 bases at V and 4 bases at J, with 15 bases in the middle. The CDR3 DNA reads TGTGCCAGCAGCGGGAACTGGGGGAGTTACAATGAGCAGTTCTTC. It specifies CASSGNWGSYNEQFF.

This clonotype was counted many times. The CDR3 here is CAWTRLFTDTQYF. In DNA, the CDR3 is TGTGCCTGGACTCGGCTATTCACAGATACGCAGTATTTT. The chain recombines TRBV30 with TRBJ2-3; D unresolved. Germline CDR1 is GTSNPN and CDR2 is SVGIG (reference sequence). V lost 4 bases and J lost 2, with 10 bases in between. This CDR3 region has 13 residues.

This clonotype came up a few times. J is TRBJ2-1 and V is TRBV11-2; 10 nucleotides align to TRBD2. Germline V gene data show CDR1 as SGHAT and CDR2 as FQNNGV. J was trimmed by 8 bases and V by 3 bases; bases with no gene match: 25. This CDR3 has 21 residues. The CDR3, as DNA: TGTGCCAGCAGCTTCTTCCCAGGCCCCCTTAGCGGGGGGATCCCTTGGGATGAGCAGTTCTTC. This codes for CASSFFPGPLSGGIPWDEQFF. Based on the CDR3 plus reference TRBV11-2 and TRBJ2-1, the full variable domain is EAGVAQSPRYKIIEKRQSVAFWCNPISGHATLYWYQQILGQGPKLLIQFQNNGVVDDSQLPKDRFSAERLKGVDSTLKIQPAKLEDSAVYLCASSFFPGPLSGGIPWDEQFFGPGTRLTVL.

This clonotype occurred many times. This sequence joins TRBV11-1 and TRBJ2-1; tentatively, D is TRBD2 (5 bases). The CDR3 is 18 amino acids. The V end was cut by 1 base, the J end by 3 bases, with 19 bases between. Germline V gene sequence: CDR1 SGHAT, CDR2 FQDESV (reference sequence). For the CDR3, the DNA is TGTGCCAGCAGCTTAGGGGGATCGAGGGTAGGAGGCTACAATGAGCAGTTCTTC. Its protein product is CASSLGGSRVGGYNEQFF.

This chain links TRBV11-2 with TRBJ2-3; 11 bases fit TRBD2. Trimming cost V 0 bases and J 0 bases; bases outside gene matches: 2. Germline CDR1 is SGHAT and CDR2 is FQNNGV. CDR3 length equals 17 residues. CDR3: CASSLDGTSGSTDTQYF. The CDR3 nucleotides read TGTGCCAGCAGCTTAGATGGGACTAGCGGAAGCACAGATACGCAGTATTTT.

This clonotype was recorded a few times. The chain carries TRBV3-1 and TRBJ2-7; 9 nucleotides agree with TRBD2. V dropped 0 bases and J dropped 3; count of bases not matched to a gene: 6. The germline CDR1 and CDR2 sequences are LGHDT and YNNKEL (reference sequence). CDR3 length: 16 residues. CDR3 DNA: TGTGCCAGCAGCCAAGATGACGCGGGAGGGATCTACGAGCAGTACTTC. Protein: CASSQDDAGGIYEQYF.

The V call is TRBV5-1, the J call TRBJ2-7; TRBD1 agrees at 11 bases. J lost 1 base, V lost 3 bases, and 3 bases had no gene match. This CDR3 region has 15 residues. Germline CDR1 and CDR2: SGHRS and YFSETQ. The CDR3 DNA reads TGCGCCAGCAGCTGGGGACAGGGGGAATCCTACGAGCAGTACTTC. Translating gives CASSWGQGESYEQYF. The entire variable domain, with the rest obtained from reference TRBV5-1 and TRBJ2-7, is as follows: KAGVTQTPRYLIKTRGQQVTLSCSPISGHRSVSWYQQTPGQGLQFLFEYFSETQRNKGNFPGRFSGRQFSNSRSEMNVSTLELGDSALYLCASSWGQGESYEQYFGPGTRLTVT.

This clonotype occurred a few times. The V and J genes are TRBV25-1 and TRBJ2-7; D is possibly TRBD2 (7 bases). The germline V gene encodes CDR1 MGHDK and CDR2 SYGVNS. There are 14 residues in the CDR3. V shed 8 bases and J shed 2 bases, with 16 bases lying between them. For the CDR3, the DNA is TGTGCCAGCGCTCTGGGAGGGGACACCTACGAGCAGTACTTC. It is translated as CASALGGDTYEQYF.

The V gene is TRBV6-1, the J gene TRBJ2-7; 10 bases fit TRBD1. The CDR3 has 14 amino acids. Germline loops: CDR1 MNHNS, CDR2 SASEGT. The J segment lost 7 bases and the V segment lost 5 bases, leaving 8 bases of the junction unmatched. CDR3 DNA sequence: TGTGCCAGCAGTCCTGCGGGACAGGGGTTTGAGCAGTACTTC. Its protein is CASSPAGQGFEQYF.

There are many counts of this clonotype. The gene calls are TRBV20-1 and TRBJ2-1; 8 nucleotides line up with TRBD2. The V gene's germline CDR1 is DFQATT and CDR2 SNEGSKA (reference sequence). Trimming removed 3 bases from V and 9 bases from J; junction bases left unmatched: 7. There are 13 residues in the CDR3. The CDR3 DNA follows: TGCAGTGCTAGCGGACTAGCCCCCGGTGAGCAGTTCTTC. Protein product: CSASGLAPGEQFF.

This clonotype has a count of ten or more. The rearrangement joins TRBV7-3 to TRBJ2-1, with 7 positions matching TRBD2. Trimming removed 5 bases from V and 2 bases from J; junction bases left unmatched: 9. The CDR3 runs to 16 residues. Per germline, CDR1 SGHTA and CDR2 FQGTGA. CDR3 in amino acids: CASSPGLVGTYNEQFF. The CDR3 nucleotides are TGTGCCAGCAGCCCCGGACTAGTAGGAACCTACAATGAGCAGTTCTTC.

This clonotype occurred a few times. The chain joins TRBV14 to TRBJ2-1; a possible D gene is TRBD2 (5 bases). The germline gives CDR1 SGHDN, CDR2 FVKESK. The ends were cut back, 4 bases at V and 9 bases at J, with 13 bases in the middle. The CDR3 has 13 amino acids. This CDR3 is CASSLSTAGEQFF. DNA of the CDR3: TGTGCCAGCAGCCTATCAACCGCGGGTGAGCAGTTCTTC.

The chain carries TRBV7-8 and TRBJ1-1, with D tentatively TRBD1 (6 bases). Germline V gene lookup returns CDR1 SGHVS and CDR2 FQNEAQ. Deletions cut 0 bases from V and 1 base from J, with 12 bases between. The CDR3 loop spans 16 amino acids. CDR3 nucleotides: TGTGCCAGCAGCTTAGCGGGGGCAGGGGAGAACACTGAAGCTTTCTTT. Its translation is CASSLAGAGENTEAFF.

Ten or more counts support this clonotype. The rearrangement joins TRBV12-3 or TRBV12-4 to TRBJ1-2, with D tentatively TRBD1 (5 bases). Trimming shortened V by 4 bases and J by 3 bases, and 12 bases separated the two germline ends. The CDR3 is 14 residues long. The CDR3 nucleotides read TGTGCCAGCAGTTGGGCCGGGGGGGACTATGGCTACACCTTC. Its translation is CASSWAGGDYGYTF.

The table lists this clonotype with a few counts. The chain couples TRBV6-5 to TRBJ1-5; D not resolved. CDR3 length: 12 residues. Deletions cut 9 bases from V and 6 bases from J, with 12 bases between. Germline V gene sequence: CDR1 MNHEY, CDR2 SVGAGI. Here the CDR3 reads CASGVGGQPQHF. As DNA, the CDR3 is TGTGCCAGTGGAGTGGGCGGTCAGCCCCAGCATTTT.

V gene TRBV4-3 combines with J gene TRBJ2-1; 14 bases match TRBD2. J was trimmed by 3 bases and V by 0 bases; bases with no gene match: 7. The CDR3 runs 19 residues. CDR1 is LGHNA, CDR2 YSLEER, per germline. Here the CDR3 reads CASSQEGLAGADGYNEQFF. In DNA, the CDR3 is TGCGCCAGCAGCCAAGAGGGACTAGCGGGAGCTGATGGCTACAATGAGCAGTTCTTC.

This clonotype was detected ten times or more. The rearrangement links TRBV11-2 to TRBJ2-2; 7 bases line up with TRBD1. J lost 0 bases, V lost 6 bases, and 4 bases had no gene match. From germline, CDR1 is SGHAT and CDR2 FQNNGV. This CDR3 has 15 amino acids. The CDR3 is CASRTGASNTGELFF. As DNA, the CDR3 is TGTGCCAGCAGAACAGGGGCGTCGAACACCGGGGAGCTGTTTTTT.

In this sample, this clonotype turned up many times. J is TRBJ2-1 and V is TRBV20-1, with D possibly matching TRBD2 (6 bases). The CDR3 loop spans 13 amino acids. Trimming took off 3 bases at V and 8 bases at J, with 14 bases between the two ends. Germline assignment: CDR1 DFQATT and CDR2 SNEGSKA (reference sequence). CDR3 coding DNA: TGCAGTGCTAGGGGGGAGGATTCGGATGAGCAGTTCTTC. Its translation: CSARGEDSDEQFF.

The V call is TRBV3-1, the J call TRBJ2-1; D may be TRBD2 (5 bases). The V end was cut by 4 bases, the J end by 5 bases, with 15 bases between. The CDR3 spans 15 residues. The V gene's germline CDR1 is LGHDT and CDR2 YNNKEL (reference sequence). DNA for the CDR3: TGTGCCAGCAGCCTAATAGCGAAGTGGAACAATGAGCAGTTCTTC. Its translation: CASSLIAKWNNEQFF.

At least ten counts were recorded for this clonotype. The chain joins TRBV6-2 or TRBV6-3 to TRBJ2-7, with a tentative D call TRBD1 (5 bases). CDR3 length: 13 residues. Germline CDR1 MNHEY, CDR2 SVGEGT. Trimming cost V 2 bases and J 3 bases, with 8 bases left between them. The CDR3 protein is CASSYQGLYEQYF. The DNA of the CDR3 is TGTGCCAGCAGTTACCAGGGTCTCTACGAGCAGTACTTC.

A few counts support this clonotype. The chain is built from TRBV20-1 and TRBJ2-1; 9 bases line up with TRBD2. V lost 0 bases and J lost 6; bases outside the gene matches: 6. The germline V gene encodes CDR1 DFQATT and CDR2 SNEGSKA (reference sequence). This CDR3 is built from 15 residues. The CDR3 DNA follows: TGCAGTGCTAGAGAGGGACTAGCTTTGGGCAATGAGCAGTTCTTC. As protein: CSAREGLALGNEQFF.

This clonotype has ten or more counts. V and J are TRBV29-1 and TRBJ2-1, with D perhaps TRBD1 or TRBD2 (5 bases each). There are 13 residues in the CDR3. V was cut by 7 bases and J by 13 bases, with 23 bases left in between. Germline CDR1 reads SQVTM; CDR2 reads ANQGSEA. The CDR3 sequence is CSAEAQDSFYQFF. CDR3 in DNA: TGCAGCGCCGAGGCACAGGACTCATTCTACCAGTTCTTC.